This record covers a single T cell receptor beta chain. Its antigen is undetermined. Because it lacks the conserved phenylalanine or tryptophan at the end, this CDR3 is likely a read error. V dropped 4 bases and J dropped 0 bases, with 10 bases sitting between them. CDR3 size: 15 residues. From germline, CDR1 is SNHLY and CDR2 FYNNEI. The data originate from a study of identical twins. Study findings and constraints: With monozygotic twins, out-of-frame TCR alpha sharing exceeded what models estimated.

TCRdb fed the 5' RACE reads into MiXCR, producing one record per CDR3 protein. The table includes roughly 480,000 distinct CDR3 sequences, approximately 25% detected once. A further study also used this sample, focusing on T cells expressing NK-cell markers. That investigation notes: In several experiments, sorting was restricted to alpha-beta TCR T cells by an anti-gamma-delta TCR antibody. Four donors showed these clonotypes also leading the CD3+CD56-NKG2C+ fraction.

Material for sequencing was CD4+ T cells sorted from blood. The chain employs TRBV2 and TRBJ2-1; D unresolved. The clonotype comes from a woman aged 18-29 years in good health. CDR3 protein: CASSGGASSYNEQFL. In DNA, the CDR3 is TGTGCCAGCAGTGGAGGAGCGAGCTCCTACAATGAGCAGTTCCTC.